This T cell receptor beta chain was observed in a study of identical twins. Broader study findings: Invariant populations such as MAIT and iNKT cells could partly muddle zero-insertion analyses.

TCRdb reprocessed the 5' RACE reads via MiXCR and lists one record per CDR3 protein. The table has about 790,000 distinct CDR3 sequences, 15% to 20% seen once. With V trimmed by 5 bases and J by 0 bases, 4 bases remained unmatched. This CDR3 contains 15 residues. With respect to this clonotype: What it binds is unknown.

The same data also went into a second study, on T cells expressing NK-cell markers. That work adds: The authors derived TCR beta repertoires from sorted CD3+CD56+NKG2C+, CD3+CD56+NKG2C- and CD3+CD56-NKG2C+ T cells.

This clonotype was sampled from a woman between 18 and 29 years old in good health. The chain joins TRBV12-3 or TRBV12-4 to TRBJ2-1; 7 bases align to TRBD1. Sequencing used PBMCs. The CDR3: CASSGDSGSYNEQFF. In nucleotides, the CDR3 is TGTGCCAGCAGTGGGGACAGCGGCTCCTACAATGAGCAGTTCTTC.